The 17 T cell receptor beta chains given below trace back to one sample, sequenced in a study of blood T cell repertoires in COVID-19. Sequencing was performed with immunoSEQ multiplex PCR; in TCRdb, only in-frame clones are kept and a portion is missing. The sample includes about 300,000 clones, roughly 80% seen only once; the top ten take roughly 1.6%. The sample taken for sequencing was peripheral blood. These receptors came from a human donor with COVID-19, enrolled during active disease. The donor label of this sample is uncertain.

The gene calls are TRBV2 and TRBJ1-1; weak D call: TRBD1 (5 bases). Trimming took off 10 bases at V and 1 base at J, with 16 bases between the two ends. Germline V gene data show CDR1 as SNHLY and CDR2 as FYNNEI. This CDR3 is 14 amino acids long. The DNA of the CDR3 is TGTGCCACCACGCCGCGGAGGGGGAACACTGAAGCTTTCTTT. Protein sequence: CATTPRRGNTEAFF.

The chain has TRBV12-3 or TRBV12-4 and TRBJ2-3; no reliable D call. V lost 3 bases and J lost 9, with 7 bases in between. The CDR3 covers 11 residues. This chain's CDR3 is CASSFGATQYF. The CDR3, as DNA: TGTGCCAGCAGTTTTGGAGCGACGCAGTATTTT.

The CDR3 nucleotides are TGTGCCAGCAGCTTGGGACAGGGAGTGGGTGAGCAGTACTTC. This gives the protein CASSLGQGVGEQYF. V is TRBV7-8 and J is TRBJ2-7; 9 nucleotides match TRBD1. CDR3 length equals 14 residues. The ends lost 3 bases at V and 7 bases at J; junction bases unmatched: 7. Germline assignment: CDR1 SGHVS and CDR2 FQNEAQ.

The chain uses TRBV6-4 and TRBJ2-3; 7 bases line up with TRBD1. Unmatched junction bases numbered 9, after V lost 0 bases and J lost 6 bases. This CDR3 spans 16 amino acids. Germline CDR1 and CDR2: MRHNA and SNTAGT. The CDR3: CASSDSGFTGADTQYF. The CDR3 coding sequence is TGTGCCAGCAGTGACTCGGGCTTCACAGGGGCGGATACGCAGTATTTT.

This clone was recorded only once. The chain employs TRBV7-2 and TRBJ2-3, with 11 bases identical to TRBD2. Germline V gives CDR1 SGHTA, CDR2 FQGNSA. The J segment lost 2 bases and the V segment lost 3 bases, leaving 4 bases of the junction unmatched. The length of the CDR3 is 16 residues. The CDR3 reads CASSFSGRDFTDTQYF. In DNA, the CDR3 is TGTGCCAGCAGCTTTAGCGGGAGGGACTTCACAGATACGCAGTATTTT.

The J gene is TRBJ2-7, the V gene TRBV19; D not resolved. The CDR3 consists of 13 residues. V was pared by 8 bases and J by 0 bases, with 11 bases between. The V gene's germline CDR1 is LNHDA and CDR2 SQIVND (reference sequence). CDR3 protein: CASGEENSYEQYF. CDR3 sequence (DNA): TGTGCCAGTGGCGAGGAGAACTCCTACGAGCAGTACTTC.

This sequence joins TRBV5-4 and TRBJ2-1; D is perhaps TRBD2 (6 bases). This CDR3 spans 12 amino acids. The V end was cut by 0 bases, the J end by 9 bases, with 7 bases between. Germline V gives CDR1 SGHNT, CDR2 YYREEE (reference sequence). CDR3 loop: CASSLVGGEQFF. The CDR3 nucleotides read TGTGCCAGCAGCTTGGTCGGGGGTGAGCAGTTCTTC.

CDR3 in DNA: TGTGCCAGCAGTTGGGGCGCTAGCGGGACGGGAGGTACGCAGTATTTT. Translated, it gives CASSWGASGTGGTQYF. The chain carries TRBV6-5 and TRBJ2-3; the match to TRBD2 covers 9 bases. This CDR3 comprises 16 residues. J was trimmed by 8 bases and V by 4 bases; bases with no gene match: 13. CDR1 and CDR2 from the germline V gene are MNHEY and SVGAGI.

The chain recombines TRBV11-2 with TRBJ1-3; tentatively, D is TRBD1 (6 bases). Germline values: CDR1 SGHAT, CDR2 FQNNGV. The germline V and J ends were trimmed by 6 bases and 4 bases, with 16 bases remaining between them. This CDR3 region has 15 residues. CDR3 in DNA: TGTGCCAGCAGGGCAGTGGGGGCTTACGGAAACACCATATATTTT. Protein product: CASRAVGAYGNTIYF. The full variable domain, its missing parts supplied by reference TRBV11-2 and TRBJ1-3, is EAGVAQSPRYKIIEKRQSVAFWCNPISGHATLYWYQQILGQGPKLLIQFQNNGVVDDSQLPKDRFSAERLKGVDSTLKIQPAKLEDSAVYLCASRAVGAYGNTIYFGEGSWLTVV.

This sequence joins TRBV6-6 and TRBJ1-5; perhaps TRBD1 as D (6 bases). Germline CDR1 reads MNHNY; CDR2 reads SVGAGI (reference sequence). This CDR3 spans 14 amino acids. The V end was cut by 6 bases, the J end by 2 bases, with 11 bases between. CDR3 amino acids: CASSRTVGNQPQHF. CDR3 coding DNA: TGTGCCAGCAGCCGGACAGTAGGCAATCAGCCCCAGCATTTT.

This sequence joins TRBV11-1 and TRBJ1-1; the match to TRBD1 covers 8 bases. CDR1 SGHAT and CDR2 FQDESV come from the germline V gene (reference sequence). V gave up 5 bases and J gave up 10 bases; unmatched junction bases: 9. The CDR3 extends over 13 amino acids. CDR3 protein: CASSIYRDRRAFF. For the CDR3, the DNA is TGTGCCAGCAGCATCTACCGGGACAGGAGAGCTTTCTTT.

This clone was counted a single time. The rearrangement uses TRBV19 and TRBJ1-4; tentative D call: TRBD1 (5 bases). Between the trimmed V and J ends, which lost 9 bases and 7 bases, there was a span of 18 bases. Per germline, CDR1 LNHDA and CDR2 SQIVND (reference sequence). The CDR3 runs to 14 residues. CDR3 sequence: CASSPRQNAEKLFF. CDR3 nucleotide sequence: TGTGCCAGCTCGCCCCGACAGAACGCTGAAAAACTGTTTTTT.

This chain joins TRBV5-8 and TRBJ1-1; D is undetermined. V lost 4 bases to trimming and J lost 3 bases, with 13 bases between them. The germline V gene encodes CDR1 SGHTS and CDR2 YDEGEE. The CDR3 consists of 14 residues. The CDR3 protein is CASSRWSGHTEAFF. CDR3 bases: TGTGCCAGCAGCCGCTGGTCTGGGCACACTGAAGCTTTCTTT.

This chain joins TRBV27 and TRBJ1-5, with a possible D match to TRBD1 (6 bases). V was cut by 1 base and J by 2 bases, with 12 bases left in between. CDR1 and CDR2 from the germline V gene are MNHEY and SMNVEV (reference sequence). CDR3 length: 16 amino acids. The CDR3 is CASSLLGARGNQPQHF. In DNA, the CDR3 is TGTGCCAGCAGTTTATTGGGGGCGCGGGGCAATCAGCCCCAGCATTTT.

This clone was observed a few times. The chain is built from TRBV7-2 and TRBJ2-3; 8 bases are a match to TRBD1. This CDR3 is 15 amino acids long. CDR1 and CDR2 from the germline V gene are SGHTA and FQGNSA. V lost 4 bases and J lost 2; bases outside the gene matches: 5. CDR3 DNA sequence: TGTGCCAGCAGCTCAGACAGGGGATTCACAGATACGCAGTATTTT. This translates into CASSSDRGFTDTQYF.

This rearrangement joins TRBV28 to TRBJ1-4; 9 positions match TRBD1. Trimming took 4 bases from V and 7 from J; bases not matched to a gene: 10. This CDR3 contains 16 residues. Germline assignment: CDR1 MDHEN and CDR2 SYDVKM. In DNA, the CDR3 is TGTGCCAGCAGTTCGGGACAGGGTAGGGGTGGTGAAAAACTGTTTTTT. Translating gives CASSSGQGRGGEKLFF.

This chain joins TRBV19 and TRBJ2-2; a possible D gene is TRBD1 (5 bases). The V gene's germline CDR1 is LNHDA and CDR2 SQIVND (reference sequence). With 2 bases removed from V and 0 bases from J, the gap between germline ends came to 10 bases. This CDR3 has 16 amino acids. CDR3 bases: TGTGCCAGTAGTATAAACGCAGGGACGAACACCGGGGAGCTGTTTTTT. This gives the protein CASSINAGTNTGELFF.